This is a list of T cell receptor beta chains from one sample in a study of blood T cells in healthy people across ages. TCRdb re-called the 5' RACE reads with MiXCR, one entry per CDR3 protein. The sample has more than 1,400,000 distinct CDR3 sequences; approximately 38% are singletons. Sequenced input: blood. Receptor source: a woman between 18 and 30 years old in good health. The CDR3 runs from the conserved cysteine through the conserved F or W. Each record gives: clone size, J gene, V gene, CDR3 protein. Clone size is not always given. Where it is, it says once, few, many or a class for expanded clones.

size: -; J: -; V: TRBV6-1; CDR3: CASSESRTYEQYF
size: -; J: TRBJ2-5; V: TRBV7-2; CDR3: CASSLTTGAYNEQYF
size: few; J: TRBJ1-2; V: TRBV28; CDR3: CASSFAGYGYTF
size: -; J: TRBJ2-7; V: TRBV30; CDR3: CAWGGPEPYEQYF
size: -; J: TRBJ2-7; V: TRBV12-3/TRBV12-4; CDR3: CASRRGWEEQYF
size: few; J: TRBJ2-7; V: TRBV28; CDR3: CASSPGQGLFSYEQYF
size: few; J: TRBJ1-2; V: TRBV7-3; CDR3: CASSLTSPGGGYTF
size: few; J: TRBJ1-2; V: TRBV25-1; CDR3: CASSGANPANYGYTF
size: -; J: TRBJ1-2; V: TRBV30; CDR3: CAWGRNYGYTF
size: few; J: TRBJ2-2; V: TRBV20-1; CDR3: CSAPRGEELFF
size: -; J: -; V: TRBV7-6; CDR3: CASSPLDREQYF
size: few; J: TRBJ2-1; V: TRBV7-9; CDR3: CASTPDAGSYNEQFF
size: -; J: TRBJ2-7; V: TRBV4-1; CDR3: CASSQALDRSKSYEQYF
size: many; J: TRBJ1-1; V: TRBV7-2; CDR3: CASSFQQDLEAFF
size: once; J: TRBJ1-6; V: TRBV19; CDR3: CASSIDSSYNSPLHF
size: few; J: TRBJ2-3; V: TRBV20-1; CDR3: CSARPAGATDTQYF
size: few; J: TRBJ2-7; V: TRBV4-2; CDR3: CASSSNPDSTYEQYF
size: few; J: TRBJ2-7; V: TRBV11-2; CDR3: CASSSHTGPRAGNEQYF
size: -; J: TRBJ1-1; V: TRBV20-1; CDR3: CSAISGTGNTEAFF
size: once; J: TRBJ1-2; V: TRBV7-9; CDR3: CASSFGGGHTF
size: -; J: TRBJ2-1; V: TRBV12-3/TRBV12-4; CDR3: CASSPQTSYYNEQFF
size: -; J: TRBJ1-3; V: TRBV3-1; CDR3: CASSRRGSSGNTIYF
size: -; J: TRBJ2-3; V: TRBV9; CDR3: CASSPRTSGVATDTQYF
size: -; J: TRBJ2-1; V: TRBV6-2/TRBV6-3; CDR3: CASSEPRLVGETQFF
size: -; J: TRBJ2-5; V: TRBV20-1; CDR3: CSARSVAGETLYF
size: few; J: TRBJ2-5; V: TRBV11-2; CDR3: CASSLDVSPGEWTQYF
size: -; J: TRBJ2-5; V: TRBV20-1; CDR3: CSARDRGEETQYF
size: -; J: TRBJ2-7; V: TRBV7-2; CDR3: CASSSIAGAISYEQYF
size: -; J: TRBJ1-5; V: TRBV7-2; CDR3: CAGKGEGGPQHF
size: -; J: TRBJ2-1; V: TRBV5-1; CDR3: CASSSTGTTYNEQFF
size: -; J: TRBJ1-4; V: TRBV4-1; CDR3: CASSQEGSGVNEKLFF